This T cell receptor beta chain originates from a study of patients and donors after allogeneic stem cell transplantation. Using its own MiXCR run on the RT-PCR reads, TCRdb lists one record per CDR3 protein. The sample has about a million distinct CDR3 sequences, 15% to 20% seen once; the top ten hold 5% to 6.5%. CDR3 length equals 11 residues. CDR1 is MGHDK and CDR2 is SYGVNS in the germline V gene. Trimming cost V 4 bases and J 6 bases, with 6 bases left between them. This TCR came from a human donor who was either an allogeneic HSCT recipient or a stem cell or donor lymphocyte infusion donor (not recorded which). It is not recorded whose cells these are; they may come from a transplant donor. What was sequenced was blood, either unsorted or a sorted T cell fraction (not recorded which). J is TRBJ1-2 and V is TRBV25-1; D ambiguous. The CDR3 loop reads CASSALHGYTF. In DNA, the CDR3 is TGTGCCAGCAGTGCGCTTCATGGCTACACCTTC.